A selection of T cell receptor beta chains follows, all from one sample in a study of T-cell reconstitution after alpha-beta-depleted transplantation in children. TCRdb reprocessed the PCR reads with MiXCR, giving one entry per CDR3 protein. The sample lists fewer than 750,000 distinct CDR3 sequences, 25% to 30% occurring once. This specimen was PBMCs, taken before TCRalphabeta/CD19-depleted stem cell transplant. The receptors originated from a boy under two years old with Wiskott-Aldrich syndrome, due to receive a stem cell transplant. Each CDR3 is given with its conserved first and last residue.

TRBV27 | CASSRPGWVQQYF
TRBV28 | CASSLGLGSYNEQFF
TRBV29-1 | CSVPVGEQFF
TRBV12-3/TRBV12-4 | CASSQTRDNEQFF
TRBV20-1 | CSSGRGRTDTQYF
TRBV20-1 | CSASPGLHYNEQFF
TRBV20-1 | CSARVNGGRNNEQFF
TRBV6-1 | CASSGRDSYGYTF
TRBV10-3 | CAISESEGTREQFF
TRBV5-1 | CASSLYQFYEQYF
TRBV10-3 | CAISESGETGQYF
TRBV20-1 | CRASRGDTEAFF
TRBV29-1 | CSVTSGGPWNEQFF
TRBV5-1 | CASKTGTATYEQYF
TRBV12-3/TRBV12-4 | CASSGELGGLTEQYF
TRBV11-1 | CASSRTGSSYNEQFF
TRBV28 | CASSLRDSYSNQPQHF
TRBV20-1 | CSAGEQWGQETQYF
TRBV20-1 | CSARDVPRDTDTQYF
TRBV3-1 | CASSPGQGLRRYEQYF
TRBV14 | CASSQRTSGSMDTQYF
TRBV24-1 | CATSDPTGDQNIQYF
TRBV19 | CASTLAGGPNTGELFF
TRBV11-3 | CASSLVGERGSSYNEQFF
TRBV5-1 | CASSLADGDTQYF
TRBV5-1 | CASSLDPGLLDTQYF
TRBV5-1 | CASSFAGNDYGYTF
TRBV28 | CASRLRLAGPYEQYF
TRBV14 | CASSPSIQGAVPFYNEQFF
TRBV5-1 | CASSDRGWSSYEQYF
TRBV4-1 | CASSQPPRGDTNEKLFF